A selection of T cell receptor beta chains follows, all from one sample in a study of control samples from healthy donors and cancer patients. Profiling relied on immunoSEQ multiplex PCR, and the TCRdb table lists in-frame clones only, not all of them. Seen here are about 95,000 clones, over 80% observed once, and the top ten hold roughly 19%. The sequenced material came from blood. These receptors originate from a man aged 25-45 years in good health. Each CDR3 is given with its conserved first and last residue. D genes are given only for firm matches. Size values are once, few and many counts, or a class for expanded clones, and some rows have none.

>TRBJ1-4|NA|TRBV6-1|NA
CASSERIASNEKLFF
TGTGCCAGCAGTGAACGAATAGCGTCTAATGAAAAACTGTTTTTT
>TRBJ1-2|NA|TRBV28|NA
CASSLAGNYYGYTF
TGTGCCAGCAGTTTGGCAGGGAATTACTATGGCTACACCTTC
>TRBJ1-2|TRBD1|TRBV5-1|NA
CASSSSAQGGYGYTF
TGCGCCAGCAGCTCATCCGCTCAGGGGGGCTATGGCTACACCTTC
>TRBJ1-3|TRBD1|TRBV5-1|NA
CASSPGQGTLQGNTIYF
TGCGCCAGCAGTCCCGGACAGGGAACTCTTCAAGGAAACACCATATATTTT
>TRBJ2-1|TRBD1|TRBV2|NA
CASSRTGGSYNEQFF
TGTGCCAGCAGTAGAACAGGGGGTTCCTACAATGAGCAGTTCTTC
>TRBJ1-1|TRBD1|TRBV28|NA
CASRSPPGTGTNTEAFF
TGTGCCAGCAGGTCCCCCCCCGGGACAGGGACCAACACTGAAGCTTTCTTT
>TRBJ2-4|NA|TRBV7-2|NA
CASSSGVLAKNIQYF
TGTGCCAGCAGTTCGGGTGTCCTAGCCAAAAACATTCAGTACTTC
>TRBJ2-4|NA|TRBV21-1|NA
CASSTTPSEGNIQYF
TGTGCCAGCAGCACAACCCCTAGTGAGGGGAACATTCAGTACTTC
>TRBJ2-7|NA|TRBV10-2|NA
CASSDILTYEQYF
TGCGCCAGCAGTGACATTCTGACCTACGAGCAGTACTTC
>TRBJ1-2|NA|TRBV3-1/TRBV3-2|NA
CASSVRTANYGYTF
TGTGCCAGCAGCGTCCGGACAGCTAACTATGGCTACACCTTC
>TRBJ2-1|NA|TRBV6-6|NA
CASTQTLNEQFF
TGTGCCAGCACCCAGACTCTCAATGAGCAGTTCTTC
>TRBJ2-7|TRBD2|TRBV5-6|NA
CASSLYAGGPHEQYF
TGTGCCAGCAGCTTGTACGCGGGGGGTCCCCACGAGCAGTACTTC
>TRBJ1-3|NA|TRBV14|NA
CASSQVEFGPPGNTIYF
TGTGCCAGCAGCCAAGTCGAGTTTGGGCCGCCTGGAAACACCATATATTTT
>TRBJ2-5|TRBD2|TRBV7-7|NA
CASSAGTSGGRRTQYF
TGTGCCAGCAGCGCCGGGACTAGCGGCGGAAGACGGACCCAGTACTTC
>TRBJ1-1|NA|TRBV25-1|few
CASSAQENTEAFF
TGTGCCAGCAGTGCTCAGGAGAACACTGAAGCTTTCTTT
>TRBJ1-6|NA|TRBV28|NA
CASLAGSYNSPLHF
TGTGCCAGCCTGGCGGGCTCCTATAATTCACCCCTCCACTTT
>TRBJ2-2|NA|TRBV19|NA
CASSRLVKRTGTGELFF
TGTGCCAGTAGTAGATTAGTTAAGCGAACTGGGACCGGGGAGCTGTTTTTT
>TRBJ1-5|NA|TRBV19|NA
CASSQGQHSNQPQHF
TGTGCCAGTAGCCAGGGGCAGCATAGCAATCAGCCCCAGCATTTT
>TRBJ2-3|TRBD1|TRBV5-1|NA
CASSPTYWGQGETSTDTQYF
TGCGCCAGCAGCCCTACTTATTGGGGACAGGGGGAGACTAGCACAGATACGCAGTATTTT
>TRBJ1-2|NA|TRBV18|NA
CASSPRGIANYGYTF
TGTGCCAGCTCACCACGGGGAATAGCTAACTATGGCTACACCTTC
>TRBJ2-6|NA|TRBV18|NA
CASSPGTSGANVLTF
TGTGCCAGCTCGCCAGGGACTTCTGGGGCCAACGTCCTGACTTTC
>TRBJ1-1|NA|TRBV10-2|NA
CASSESVEAFF
TGCGCCAGCAGTGAGTCGGTCGAAGCTTTCTTT
>TRBJ2-3|NA|TRBV12-3/TRBV12-4|NA
CASSLDRTDTQYF
TGTGCCAGCAGTTTAGACCGCACAGATACGCAGTATTTT
>TRBJ1-5|NA|TRBV19|NA
CASSIAGQDNQPQHF
TGTGCCAGTAGTATAGCGGGTCAGGACAATCAGCCCCAGCATTTT
>TRBJ2-2|NA|TRBV30|NA
CAWSGILGRGDTGELFF
TGTGCCTGGAGTGGTATTTTGGGCAGGGGAGACACCGGGGAGCTGTTTTTT
>TRBJ1-6|TRBD1|TRBV6-5|NA
CATKYRGSNSPLHF
TGTGCCACGAAGTACAGGGGGAGTAATTCACCCCTCCACTTT
>TRBJ2-3|NA|TRBV4-2|NA
CASSQDRFGDTNTDTQYF
TGTGCCAGCAGCCAAGATCGCTTCGGGGACACAAACACAGATACGCAGTATTTT
>TRBJ2-3|TRBD2|TRBV30|NA
CAWSVLAGGGDTQYF
TGTGCCTGGAGTGTTCTAGCGGGGGGTGGAGATACGCAGTATTTT
>TRBJ1-5|NA|TRBV19|NA
CASSISGAGNQPQHF
TGTGCCAGTAGTATTTCGGGGGCGGGTAATCAGCCCCAGCATTTT
>TRBJ2-3|NA|TRBV2|NA
CAGSYEADTQYF
TGTGCCGGATCGTATGAGGCAGATACGCAGTATTTT
>TRBJ2-3|TRBD2|TRBV7-9|NA
CASSLQAGGFDTQYF
TGTGCCAGCAGCTTACAAGCGGGGGGATTTGATACGCAGTATTTT
>TRBJ1-5|NA|TRBV2|NA
CASSPRTTYQPQHF
TGTGCCAGCAGCCCCCGAACGACCTATCAGCCCCAGCATTTT
>TRBJ1-2|NA|TRBV2|NA
CASIGYGYTF
TGTGCCAGCATTGGGTATGGCTACACCTTC
>TRBJ1-6|NA|TRBV5-6|NA
CASSLASGPEFPSPLHF
TGTGCCAGCAGCTTGGCAAGTGGTCCGGAATTCCCTTCACCCCTCCACTTT
>TRBJ2-3|NA|TRBV7-3|NA
CASSLNAATAGSTDTQYF
TGTGCCAGCAGCTTAAATGCCGCGACTGCCGGTAGCACAGATACGCAGTATTTT
>TRBJ1-1|TRBD1|TRBV27|NA
CASSLTGGLDTEAFF
TGTGCCAGCAGCCTGACAGGGGGCTTAGACACTGAAGCTTTCTTT
>TRBJ1-1|TRBD1|TRBV10-3|once
CAIRTGGGTEAFF
TGTGCCATCAGGACAGGGGGCGGCACTGAAGCTTTCTTT
>TRBJ1-6|NA|TRBV10-3|NA
CAISEQVGNNSPLHF
TGTGCCATCAGTGAACAGGTTGGGAATAATTCACCCCTCCACTTT
>TRBJ2-6|NA|TRBV6-5|NA
CASSYWGAGANVLTF
TGTGCCAGCAGTTACTGGGGGGCTGGGGCCAACGTCCTGACTTTC
>TRBJ2-1|NA|TRBV28|NA
CASKGGGRDEQFF
TGTGCCAGCAAGGGGGGCGGTAGGGATGAGCAGTTCTTC
>TRBJ1-1|NA|TRBV28|few
CASSLMTPYEHSWAFF
TGTGCCAGCAGTTTGATGACGCCGTATGAACACTCATGGGCTTTCTTT
>TRBJ2-7|TRBD1|TRBV11-1|once
CASSVTGQVSYEQYF
TGTGCCAGCAGCGTTACGGGACAGGTCTCCTACGAGCAGTACTTC
>TRBJ2-7|NA|TRBV5-1|once
CASSLLATGYEQYF
TGCGCCAGCAGCTTGCTAGCGACAGGATACGAGCAGTACTTC
>TRBJ2-6|NA|TRBV30|once
CAWRIRDGVHSGANVLTF
TGTGCCTGGAGGATCCGGGACGGGGTACACTCTGGGGCCAACGTCCTGACTTTC
>TRBJ1-2|NA|TRBV27|NA
CASSLKIGGFNYGYTF
TGTGCCAGCAGTTTAAAAATCGGGGGTTTTAACTATGGCTACACCTTC
>TRBJ2-7|TRBD1|TRBV6-6|NA
CASSYSSRTGSYEQYF
TGTGCCAGCAGTTACTCTAGCCGGACAGGGTCCTACGAGCAGTACTTC
>TRBJ1-1|NA|TRBV15|NA
CATSRDMGPGTEAFF
TGTGCCACCAGCAGAGATATGGGGCCGGGCACTGAAGCTTTCTTT
>TRBJ1-1|NA|TRBV18|NA
CASSPQMTEAFF
TGTGCCAGCTCACCACAAATGACAGAAGCTTTCTTT
>TRBJ2-7|TRBD2|TRBV12-3/TRBV12-4|NA
CASSLALREGQYF
TGTGCCAGCAGCCTAGCCCTAAGGGAGGGGCAGTACTTC
>TRBJ2-6|NA|TRBV10-3|few
CAISYSGANVLTF
TGTGCCATCAGTTACTCTGGGGCCAACGTCCTGACTTTC
>TRBJ2-1|NA|TRBV19|NA
CASSHRGPHNEQFF
TGTGCCAGTAGTCACCGGGGCCCACACAATGAGCAGTTCTTC
>TRBJ2-2|NA|TRBV11-3|NA
CASSFAGGELFF
TGTGCCAGCAGCTTCGCAGGCGGGGAGCTGTTTTTT
>TRBJ2-1|NA|TRBV7-8|NA
CASSLPDRSSYNEQFF
TGTGCCAGCAGCTTACCAGACAGAAGCTCCTACAATGAGCAGTTCTTC
>TRBJ2-2|TRBD2|TRBV18|NA
CASSPVGGENTGELFF
TGTGCCAGCTCACCCGTCGGGGGGGAGAACACCGGGGAGCTGTTTTTT
>TRBJ2-1|NA|TRBV9|NA
CASSYGPGANNEQFF
TGTGCCAGCAGCTACGGACCAGGGGCCAACAATGAGCAGTTCTTC
>TRBJ1-1|NA|TRBV6-5|NA
CASSYGVVRTEAFF
TGTGCCAGCAGTTACGGTGTGGTAAGGACTGAAGCTTTCTTT
>TRBJ2-3|NA|TRBV6-5|NA
CASRSAFDTDTQYF
TGTGCCAGCAGGTCTGCTTTTGACACAGATACGCAGTATTTT
>TRBJ1-3|TRBD1|TRBV30|NA
CAWIGQGGPTIYF
TGTGCCTGGATCGGACAGGGGGGCCCCACCATATATTTT
>TRBJ1-1|NA|TRBV15|NA
CATSDPNTNTEAFF
TGTGCCACCAGTGACCCTAACACGAACACTGAAGCTTTCTTT